Sequencing of this TCR beta chain was carried out in a study of CD8+CD57+ T cells in acquired aplastic anemia (dated by TCRdb to about 2018). General notes on the study: Extracted DNA from sorted CD4+ and CD8+ cells averaged about 3 ug, ranging from about 0.2 to 30 ug. CD8+CD57+ expansion was defined as frequency above the mean frequency observed in healthy subjects.

Study-level results and caveats: No significant difference in CD8+ Simpson's diversity was found between patients and healthy controls (P=0.060). Roughly 30 CD8+ CDR3 sequences were shared between patients and controls but appeared highly expressed in patients and within their immunodominant clones.

In the case of this clonotype: No antigen is known for it. Base qualities are missing; no much larger clone stands one base away.

The patients picked for sequencing were ones in whom flow cytometry had shown an expansion of CD8+CD57+ cells. Severe acquired aplastic anemia was diagnosed in all patients according to International Study of Aplastic Anemia and Agranulocytosis and Camitta criteria. Patients had received no therapy at the time of blood sampling. In the study, sorted CD4+ and CD8+ blood T cells from patients with severe aplastic anemia and from healthy subjects underwent deep sequencing of TCR repertoires. Patients were enrolled under clinicaltrials.gov protocols 00001620, 01623167, 00001397, 00071045, 00081523 and 00961064 in the USA. Ficoll-Paque density gradient centrifugation was used to isolate peripheral blood mononuclear cells. CD4+ and CD8+ T cells were sorted by FACS or magnetic beads before DNA extraction. TCR beta VDJ combination and CDR3 sequence profiling used genomic DNA as the template. An Illumina HiSeq 2000 was used for TCR repertoire sequencing. As for the authors' bioinformatics: Repertoires were assessed using TRBV/TRBJ rearrangement plots, CDR3 size and DJ length profiles, and Simpson's diversity index. The immunodominant clone was defined as the most abundant DNA sequence in deep sequencing data. CDR3 amino acid sequences were screened for sharing across subjects and were compared with published repertoires and the VDJdb database. TCRdb reprocessed the public reads (quality trimming at Q25 with fastp, clone calling with MiXCR) and kept in-frame beta chains. Rows are combined by CDR3 protein, so each entry shows the most common genes and DNA. The V and J calls and clone size are TCRdb's, not the authors'. The sample data list about 180,000 distinct CDR3 sequences, and 48% of these were observed just once. The ten largest make up about 1.7% of the sample.

The CDR3 numbers 13 residues from cysteine through phenylalanine. CDR3 DNA is the only sequence kept; it has 39 bases, read in frame from the first base. Taken from the germline V gene, the CDR1 and CDR2 loops are MNHNS and SASEGT. V lost 4 bases and J lost 4 bases; the stretch between them is 10 bases long. The material sequenced was sorted CD4+, CD8+, or CD8+CD57+ T cells (not recorded which) from PBMCs. This TCR came from a human donor with aplastic anemia. The V gene is TRBV6-1 and the J gene is TRBJ1-2; the D gene is perhaps TRBD1, from 5 matching bases. The encoded CDR3 is CASSVTGVYGYTF. The bases read TGTGCCAGCAGTGTAACAGGCGTCTATGGCTACACCTTC.